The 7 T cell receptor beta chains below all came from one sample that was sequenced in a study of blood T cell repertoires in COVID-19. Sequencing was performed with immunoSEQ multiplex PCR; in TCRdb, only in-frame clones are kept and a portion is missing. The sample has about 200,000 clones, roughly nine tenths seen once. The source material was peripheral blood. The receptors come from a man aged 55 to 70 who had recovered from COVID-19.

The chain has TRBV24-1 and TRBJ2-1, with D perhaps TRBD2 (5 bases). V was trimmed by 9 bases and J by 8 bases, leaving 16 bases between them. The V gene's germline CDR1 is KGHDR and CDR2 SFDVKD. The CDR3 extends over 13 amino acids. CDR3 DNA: TGTGCCACCTCTGCGGCCTCGAGGGATGAGCAGTTCTTC. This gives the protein CATSAASRDEQFF.

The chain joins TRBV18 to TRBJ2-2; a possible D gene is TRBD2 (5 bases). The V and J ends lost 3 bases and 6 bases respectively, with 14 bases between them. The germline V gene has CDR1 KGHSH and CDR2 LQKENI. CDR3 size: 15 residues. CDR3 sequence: CASSPLREPPGELFF. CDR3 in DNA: TGTGCCAGCTCACCCCTCCGGGAACCGCCCGGGGAGCTGTTTTTT.

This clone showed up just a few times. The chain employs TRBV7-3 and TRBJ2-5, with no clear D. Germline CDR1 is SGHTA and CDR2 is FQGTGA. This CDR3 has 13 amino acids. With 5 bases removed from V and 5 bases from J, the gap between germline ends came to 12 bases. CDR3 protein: CASSLRPGETQYF. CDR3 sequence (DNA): TGTGCCAGCAGCCTACGCCCCGGGGAGACCCAGTACTTC.

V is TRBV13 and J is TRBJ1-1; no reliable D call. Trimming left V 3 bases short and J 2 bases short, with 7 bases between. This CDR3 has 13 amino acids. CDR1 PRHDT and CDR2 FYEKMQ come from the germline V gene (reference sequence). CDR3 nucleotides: TGTGCCAGCAGCTTCGGGAGAAACACTGAAGCTTTCTTT. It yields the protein CASSFGRNTEAFF.

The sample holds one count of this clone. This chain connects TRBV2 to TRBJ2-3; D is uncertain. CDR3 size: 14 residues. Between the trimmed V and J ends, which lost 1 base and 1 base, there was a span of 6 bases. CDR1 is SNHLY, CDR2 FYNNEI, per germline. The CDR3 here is CASSEERGTDTQYF. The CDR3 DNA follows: TGTGCCAGCAGTGAAGAACGCGGCACAGATACGCAGTATTTT.

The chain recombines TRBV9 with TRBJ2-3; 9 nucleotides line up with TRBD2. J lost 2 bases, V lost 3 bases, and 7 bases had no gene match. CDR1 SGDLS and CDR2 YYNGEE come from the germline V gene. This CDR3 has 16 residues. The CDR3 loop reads CASSARAGGPTDTQYF. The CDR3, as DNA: TGTGCCAGCAGCGCCAGAGCGGGGGGCCCCACAGATACGCAGTATTTT.

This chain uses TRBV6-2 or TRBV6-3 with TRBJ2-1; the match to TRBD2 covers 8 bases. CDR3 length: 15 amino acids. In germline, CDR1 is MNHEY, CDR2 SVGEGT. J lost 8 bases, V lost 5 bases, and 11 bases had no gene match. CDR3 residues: CASSRLSGSRHEQFF. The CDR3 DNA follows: TGTGCCAGCAGTCGACTGAGCGGGAGTCGACATGAGCAGTTCTTC.